This TCR beta chain was found in a study of identical twins. Study results and caveats: Fewer insertions characterized abundant cord blood beta clonotypes, whereas memory repertoires showed none. The study found that models underestimated out-of-frame TCR alpha sharing in monozygotic twins.

The cDNA had a unique molecular identifier and a template-switch universal primer site. Via MiXCR, TCRdb re-called the 5' RACE reads, giving one row per CDR3 protein. The sample lists under 250,000 distinct CDR3 sequences, around 10% seen once, with about 5.5% in the top ten. This clonotype was detected many times. Antigen specificity is unknown. The CDR3 extends over 16 amino acids. V was shortened by 6 bases and J by 7 bases, with 25 bases between the two germline ends. The germline gives CDR1 ENHRY, CDR2 SYGVKD. The clonotype was recovered from a young woman in good health. The V and J genes are TRBV10-3 and TRBJ2-7; possible D gene TRBD2, 5 bases. Material: memory (CD45RO+) T cells sorted from blood. As DNA, the CDR3 is TGTGCCATCAGACCCCTCGAAGGAACGGGAAAGGGAGAGCAGTACTTC. It yields the protein CAIRPLEGTGKGEQYF.